This T cell receptor (beta chain) was captured in a study of shared clonotypes between healthy human individuals. Study background: The study used three CD4 naive, three CD4 memory, two CD8 naive and one CD8 memory plate per donor.

Terminally differentiated effector memory CD45RA+ cells were excluded from the naive CD8 cells, which were CD45RO-negative and positively selected for CCR7. V lost 4 bases and J lost 2; bases outside the gene matches: 13. CDR1 and CDR2 from the germline V gene are SGDLS and YYNGEE. This CDR3 has 17 residues. The authors loaded about 200 ng DNA, some 32,000 T cell genomes, into sorted-subset replicate PCRs. Per the original methods: Filtering of immunoSEQ junctional sequences could not match full-length read filtering. TCRdb's table, derived via immunoSEQ multiplex PCR, lists solely in-frame clones and lacks some. The V and J calls and clone size were taken over from that table, and D and trimming were inferred from the DNA. The table lists approximately 2,200,000 clones, under 95% of them singletons.

Sequences were obtained from naive CD8+ T cells from PBMCs. The receptor was isolated from a man aged 18 to 29 in good health. Some clones in this sample may be carry-over from other donors' samples. The chain links TRBV9 to TRBJ2-5, with 8 bases identical to TRBD2. The CDR3, as DNA: TGTGCCAGCAGCCCCTGGACTAGCCAACCTCAACAAGAGACCCAGTACTTC. It codes for CASSPWTSQPQQETQYF.